These 21 T cell receptor beta chains share one sample of origin, sequenced in a study of vaccination and CD4 T cells after COVID-19. Treatment described: approximately 11-day PBMC culture with coronavirus spike peptide pools or control peptides (ViraFEST assay). The antigens these receptors bind are not known. An Oncomine TCR Beta short-read assay was used to sequence the DNA from cultured CD4+ T cells. MiXCR, run by TCRdb on the PCR reads, gives a single entry per CDR3 protein. The sample lists roughly 16,000 distinct CDR3 sequences; about 55% were seen once. Specimen: CD4+ T cells from blood, cultured in vitro, collected before SARS-CoV-2 vaccination. These receptors all come from a human donor who had recovered from COVID-19.

CDR3 sequence: CASSATPGLDTQYF. In DNA, the CDR3 is TGTGCCAGCAGCGCGACCCCGGGACTAGATACGCAGTATTTT. J is TRBJ2-3 and V is TRBV9, with a tentative D call TRBD2 (6 bases). Trimming shortened V by 3 bases and J by 5 bases, and 13 bases separated the two germline ends. CDR1 and CDR2 from the germline V gene are SGDLS and YYNGEE. The CDR3 is 14 amino acids. The full variable domain, rest sourced from reference TRBV9 and TRBJ2-3, is DSGVTQTPKHLITATGQRVTLRCSPRSGDLSVYWYQQSLDQGLQFLIQYYNGEERAKGNILERFSAQQFPDLHSELNLSSLELGDSALYFCASSATPGLDTQYFGPGTRLTVL.

This clonotype was detected a few times. The rearrangement joins TRBV10-3 to TRBJ2-5; TRBD2 aligns across 8 bases. The CDR3 extends over 13 amino acids. V was clipped by 8 bases and J by 2 bases; unmatched bases: 4. CDR1 and CDR2 (germline): ENHRY, SYGVKD. The CDR3 DNA is TGTGCCATCGGCCCGGGAGGGCAAGAGACCCAGTACTTC. It codes for CAIGPGGQETQYF.

The table lists this clonotype with a count of one. The CDR3 coding sequence is TGTGCCAGCAGCTTGGCAGGGTTCCAAAACATTCAGTACTTC. Amino acids: CASSLAGFQNIQYF. The chain links TRBV7-2 to TRBJ2-4; the D gene is possibly TRBD1 (5 bases). CDR1 is SGHTA, CDR2 FQGNSA, per germline. The V end lost 3 bases, the J end lost 5 bases, and 11 bases lay between the germline ends. This CDR3 comprises 14 residues.

This clonotype was seen more than once but under ten times. The rearrangement uses TRBV29-1 and TRBJ1-2; tentatively, D is TRBD1 (6 bases). Germline CDR1 reads SQVTM; CDR2 reads ANQGSEA. The CDR3 contains 12 residues. Trimming stripped 3 bases from V and 3 bases from J, with 8 bases between. CDR3 DNA sequence: TGCAGCGTTGAGACAGGCTACTATGGCTACACCTTC. Its protein is CSVETGYYGYTF.

The chain carries TRBV19 and TRBJ1-2, with D uncertain. Looked up from germline, CDR1 is LNHDA and CDR2 is SQIVND (reference sequence). V gave up 4 bases and J gave up 0 bases, with 6 bases separating them. The CDR3 consists of 13 residues. In DNA, the CDR3 is TGTGCCAGTAGTACTACAGCTAACTATGGCTACACCTTC. Encoded protein: CASSTTANYGYTF.

The rearrangement links TRBV6-2 or TRBV6-3 to TRBJ2-2; 7 bases line up with TRBD1. Germline lookup yields CDR1 MNHEY and CDR2 SVGEGT. The CDR3 is 15 amino acids. V was clipped by 4 bases and J by 1 base; unmatched bases: 3. The CDR3 region is CASSSPGGNTGELFF. CDR3 nucleotides: TGTGCCAGCAGTTCCCCAGGGGGGAACACCGGGGAGCTGTTTTTT.

In its sample, this clonotype was seen a few times. V usage is TRBV6-1 and J usage is TRBJ1-2; no reliable D call. The CDR3 has 14 amino acids. The germline CDR1 and CDR2 sequences are MNHNS and SASEGT. Trimming stripped 9 bases from V and 0 bases from J, with 14 bases between. For the CDR3, the DNA is TGTGCCAGTCGGATGTCAGCGTCTAACTATGGCTACACCTTC. Protein sequence: CASRMSASNYGYTF.

The chain carries TRBV7-6 and TRBJ2-3; TRBD2 aligns across 12 bases. The CDR3 has 17 residues. V shed 6 bases, J shed 4 bases, and the junction held 11 bases outside the gene matches. Germline-derived CDR1 and CDR2 are SGHVS and FNYEAQ. The CDR3 region is CASSPFRLAGVADTQYF. DNA for the CDR3: TGTGCCAGCAGTCCATTCCGACTAGCGGGAGTCGCAGATACGCAGTATTTT.

The rearrangement links TRBV10-3 to TRBJ1-3; D is undetermined. Between the trimmed V and J ends, which lost 1 base and 8 bases, there was a span of 12 bases. Germline CDR1 ENHRY, CDR2 SYGVKD. There are 14 residues in the CDR3. The CDR3 loop is CAISEFHDTDTIYF. As DNA, the CDR3 is TGTGCCATCAGTGAGTTCCATGACACAGACACCATATATTTT.

This clonotype was counted between two and nine times. The chain combines TRBV7-2 with TRBJ1-6, with D possibly TRBD1 on 5 matching bases. CDR1 and CDR2 (germline): SGHTA, FQGNSA. CDR3 length: 15 residues. V shed 4 bases and J shed 7 bases, with 14 bases lying between them. CDR3 nucleotides: TGTGCCAGCAGCTCTGCAGGGTGGAGAAATTCACCCCTCCACTTT. This gives the protein CASSSAGWRNSPLHF.

A few counts support this clonotype. This chain uses TRBV6-5 with TRBJ1-3, with D uncertain. Germline V gene sequence: CDR1 MNHEY, CDR2 SVGAGI. Trimming shortened V by 2 bases and J by 0 bases, and 23 bases separated the two germline ends. There are 20 residues in the CDR3. CDR3 DNA: TGTGCCAGCAGTTACACAAGCTCACGGGGATTTAGCAGCTCTGGAAACACCATATATTTT. Its protein is CASSYTSSRGFSSSGNTIYF.

The rearrangement joins TRBV11-2 to TRBJ2-7, with TRBD1 as a possible D gene (6 bases). The V and J ends lost 4 bases and 2 bases respectively, with 12 bases between them. The CDR3 totals 14 residues. Looked up from germline, CDR1 is SGHAT and CDR2 is FQNNGV. The CDR3 coding sequence is TGTGCCAGCAGCTCGATTAAGGGGGCCTACGAGCAGTACTTC. Translated: CASSSIKGAYEQYF.

The rearrangement links TRBV19 to TRBJ2-2, with D unclear. Germline lookup yields CDR1 LNHDA and CDR2 SQIVND (reference sequence). There are 14 residues in the CDR3. The V end was cut by 7 bases, the J end by 0 bases, with 9 bases between. The CDR3 DNA reads TGTGCCAGTAAGGCCAGTGCGAACACCGGGGAGCTGTTTTTT. Translated: CASKASANTGELFF.

The chain uses TRBV12-3 or TRBV12-4 and TRBJ1-1; the D gene is possibly TRBD1 (5 bases). The CDR3 loop spans 17 amino acids. V gave up 4 bases and J gave up 5 bases, with 23 bases separating them. Here the CDR3 DNA reads TGTGCCAGCAGTTCCCCCAAAGGGGAGGGGTGGAGGACTGAAGCTTTCTTT. Translation: CASSSPKGEGWRTEAFF.

J is TRBJ2-1 and V is TRBV7-9; TRBD2 aligns across 8 bases. The CDR3 has 19 amino acids. Germline V gives CDR1 SEHNR, CDR2 FQNEAQ (reference sequence). The J segment lost 8 bases and the V segment lost 3 bases, leaving 21 bases of the junction unmatched. CDR3 loop: CASSFFPLVQRERLYEQFF. The CDR3 nucleotides are TGTGCCAGCAGCTTCTTTCCTCTGGTCCAGCGGGAGAGATTGTATGAGCAGTTCTTC.

This clonotype was detected only a few times. The chain uses TRBV7-8 and TRBJ1-6, with D hard to call. V lost 1 base, J lost 7 bases, and 8 bases lay in between. The germline gives CDR1 SGHVS, CDR2 FQNEAQ. The CDR3 contains 14 residues. CDR3 sequence: CASSLGRGNSPLHF. Here the CDR3 DNA reads TGTGCCAGCAGCTTAGGGAGAGGGAATTCACCCCTCCACTTT. Filled out from reference TRBV7-8 and TRBJ1-6, the complete variable domain reads GAGVSQSPRYKVAKRGQDVALRCDPISGHVSLFWYQQALGQGPEFLTYFQNEAQLDKSGLPSDRFFAERPEGSVSTLKIQRTQQEDSAVYLCASSLGRGNSPLHFGNGTRLTVT.

This clonotype was seen only a few times. The chain carries TRBV6-2 or TRBV6-3 and TRBJ1-5, with D uncertain. Germline V gene lookup returns CDR1 MNHEY and CDR2 SVGEGT. CDR3 size: 15 residues. V lost 7 bases and J lost 2, with 15 bases in between. The CDR3 nucleotides read TGTGCCAGCACGAGATCAGCGCCCGGCAATCAGCCCCAGCATTTT. This codes for CASTRSAPGNQPQHF.

This clonotype has just a few counts. The V and J genes are TRBV6-2 or TRBV6-3 and TRBJ1-1; 8 nucleotides match TRBD1. The trim removed 2 bases at V and 8 bases at J, leaving 10 bases unmatched. This CDR3 region has 15 residues. The germline V gene encodes CDR1 MNHEY and CDR2 SVGEGT. The CDR3 sequence is CASSYPSGGQREAFF. The CDR3 DNA follows: TGTGCCAGCAGTTACCCGTCAGGGGGCCAGAGAGAAGCTTTCTTT.

The rearrangement joins TRBV7-2 to TRBJ2-5; a weak D match, TRBD1 (7 bases). Trimming cost V 2 bases and J 5 bases, with 15 bases left between them. CDR1 and CDR2 (germline): SGHTA, FQGNSA. The CDR3 covers 15 residues. The DNA for the CDR3 is TGTGCCAGCAGCTTATTCAGGGGGGCTGGGGAGACCCAGTACTTC. It is translated as CASSLFRGAGETQYF.

The genes are TRBV6-1 and TRBJ2-2; D gene unclear. Germline CDR1 MNHNS, CDR2 SASEGT. This CDR3 comprises 14 residues. The V and J ends lost 8 bases and 1 base respectively, with 11 bases between them. The CDR3 nucleotides read TGTGCCAGCCGATCACACCGGAACACCGGGGAGCTGTTTTTT. It yields the protein CASRSHRNTGELFF.

This chain links TRBV6-2 or TRBV6-3 with TRBJ1-5; D is ambiguous. Trimming left V 4 bases short and J 7 bases short, with 17 bases between. Germline loops: CDR1 MNHEY, CDR2 SVGEGT. CDR3 length equals 15 residues. For the CDR3, the DNA is TGTGCCAGCAGTTTCCAGCAACCGACATTGCAGCCCCAGCATTTT. Translated, it gives CASSFQQPTLQPQHF.